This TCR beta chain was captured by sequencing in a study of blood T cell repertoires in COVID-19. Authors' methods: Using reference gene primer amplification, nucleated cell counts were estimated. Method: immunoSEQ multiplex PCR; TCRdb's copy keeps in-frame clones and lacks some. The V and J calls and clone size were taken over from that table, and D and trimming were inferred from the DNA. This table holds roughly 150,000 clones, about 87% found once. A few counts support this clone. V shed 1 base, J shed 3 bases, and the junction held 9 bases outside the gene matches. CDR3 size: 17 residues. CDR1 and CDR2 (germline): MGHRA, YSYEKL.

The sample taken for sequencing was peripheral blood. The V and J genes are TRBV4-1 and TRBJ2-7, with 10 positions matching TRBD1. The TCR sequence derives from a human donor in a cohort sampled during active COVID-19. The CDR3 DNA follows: TGCGCCAGCAGCCAAGCGGTCGGGGACAGGGGCAGCTACGAGCAGTACTTC. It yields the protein CASSQAVGDRGSYEQYF.